The 27 T cell receptor beta chains reported below all come from one sample, sequenced in a study of T cell responses to AZD1222 COVID-19 vaccine. TCRdb's copy holds only in-frame clones and misses some; the assay was immunoSEQ multiplex PCR. The sample includes some 110,000 clones, roughly 86% of them seen just once. The material sequenced was peripheral blood, taken 28 days after the second AZD1222 dose. These receptors came from an adult who received the AZD1222 COVID-19 vaccine.

The chain combines TRBV7-2 with TRBJ1-1; D gene unclear. CDR3 length equals 15 residues. Trimming pared 1 base from V and 12 bases from J, leaving 21 bases between. CDR1 and CDR2 (germline): SGHTA, FQGNSA. As DNA, the CDR3 is TGTGCCAGCAGCTTAGGTACCCCGGCATCTGGCGGGTCTTTCTTT. Translating gives CASSLGTPASGGSFF.

The chain joins TRBV7-8 to TRBJ2-1; the D gene is possibly TRBD2 (5 bases). CDR3 length: 16 residues. Between the trimmed V and J ends, which lost 5 bases and 0 bases, there was a span of 14 bases. The germline V gene encodes CDR1 SGHVS and CDR2 FQNEAQ. The CDR3 DNA is TGTGCCAGCAGCCTAGTAGCGATACTCTCCTACAATGAGCAGTTCTTC. Its protein is CASSLVAILSYNEQFF.

The chain couples TRBV5-1 to TRBJ2-1, with 10 bases lining up with TRBD1. The V gene's germline CDR1 is SGHRS and CDR2 YFSETQ. The CDR3 is 16 amino acids. Germline trimming cut 6 bases from V and 4 bases from J; bases unmatched to any gene: 10. The CDR3 coding sequence is TGCGCCAGCAATATCGAAGGGACAGGGGTGTACAATGAGCAGTTCTTC. Its protein product is CASNIEGTGVYNEQFF.

The chain carries TRBV12-3 or TRBV12-4 and TRBJ2-3; perhaps TRBD2 as D (6 bases). This CDR3 has 12 residues. Deletions cut 8 bases from V and 11 bases from J, with 17 bases between. CDR3 DNA: TGTGCCAGCTCTTCAGGGACTGGAGTGCAGTATTTT. Translation: CASSSGTGVQYF.

This rearrangement joins TRBV11-2 to TRBJ1-1; D may be TRBD1 (6 bases). This CDR3 has 13 residues. Germline lookup yields CDR1 SGHAT and CDR2 FQNNGV. The V gene lost 1 base and the J gene lost 13 bases, with 16 bases spanning the gap. Here the CDR3 reads CASSLGRTVRGFF. In DNA form, the CDR3 reads TGTGCCAGCAGCTTAGGTCGGACAGTAAGGGGTTTCTTT.

This chain links TRBV5-1 with TRBJ2-7; 10 bases are shared with TRBD1. The germline gives CDR1 SGHRS, CDR2 YFSETQ. There are 15 residues in the CDR3. Trimming at V came to 2 bases and at J to 0 bases, leaving 2 bases not matched to a gene. The CDR3 DNA follows: TGCGCCAGCAGCTTAGGGGACAGGGGCTCCTACGAGCAGTACTTC. Translating it yields CASSLGDRGSYEQYF.

The chain employs TRBV7-2 and TRBJ1-5, with unresolved D. Looked up from germline, CDR1 is SGHTA and CDR2 is FQGNSA. V was clipped by 1 base and J by 4 bases, with 8 bases between them. The CDR3 length is 14 residues. Here the CDR3 DNA reads TGTGCCAGCAGCTTAGGGTGGAGTAATCAGCCCCAGCATTTT. As protein: CASSLGWSNQPQHF.

V is TRBV28 and J is TRBJ2-7; D is unresolved. V shed 5 bases and J shed 2 bases, with 16 bases lying between them. Germline-derived CDR1 and CDR2 are MDHEN and SYDVKM. The CDR3 has 15 residues. CDR3 loop: CASSRGPLIPYEQYF. CDR3 coding DNA: TGTGCCAGCAGTCGTGGACCGTTGATCCCCTACGAGCAGTACTTC.

V is TRBV5-6 and J is TRBJ1-1; TRBD1 aligns across 7 bases. Trimming removed 4 bases from V and 1 base from J; junction bases left unmatched: 7. This CDR3 region has 15 residues. The V gene's germline CDR1 is SGHDT and CDR2 YYEEEE. This CDR3 reads CASSVTTGPNTEAFF. The CDR3 coding sequence is TGTGCCAGCAGCGTGACGACAGGGCCGAACACTGAAGCTTTCTTT.

This sequence joins TRBV14 and TRBJ1-6, with D unresolved. The germline V and J ends were trimmed by 1 base and 7 bases, with 5 bases remaining between them. This CDR3 is 13 amino acids long. The germline CDR1 and CDR2 sequences are SGHDN and FVKESK. The CDR3 DNA is TGTGCCAGCAGCCAAGTGCTGAATTCACCCCTCCACTTT. Protein product: CASSQVLNSPLHF.

The V and J genes are TRBV5-4 and TRBJ2-2; 9 bases match TRBD2. CDR1 is SGHNT, CDR2 YYREEE, per germline (reference sequence). J lost 5 bases, V lost 0 bases, and 8 bases had no gene match. CDR3 length equals 17 residues. Here the CDR3 DNA reads TGTGCCAGCAGCTTGGGTAGCGGGAGAGGAAGAACCGGGGAGCTGTTTTTT. Protein product: CASSLGSGRGRTGELFF.

The V gene is TRBV5-6, the J gene TRBJ2-5; a possible D gene is TRBD2 (5 bases). Trimming took off 3 bases at V and 5 bases at J, with 23 bases between the two ends. CDR3 length equals 17 residues. Germline V lookup: CDR1 SGHDT, CDR2 YYEEEE. The CDR3 DNA sequence: TGTGCCAGCAGCTCAACTAGGAACAGACTCCGGTTGGAGACCCAGTACTTC. Translated, it gives CASSSTRNRLRLETQYF.

The V and J genes are TRBV5-1 and TRBJ2-5; weak D call: TRBD1 (5 bases). The CDR3 consists of 14 residues. Trimming cost V 2 bases and J 5 bases, with 13 bases left between them. Looked up from germline, CDR1 is SGHRS and CDR2 is YFSETQ. CDR3: CASSFFPGIETQYF. CDR3 in DNA: TGCGCCAGCAGCTTCTTTCCAGGGATTGAGACCCAGTACTTC.

The gene calls are TRBV7-6 and TRBJ2-7; D might be TRBD2 (6 bases). Germline values: CDR1 SGHVS, CDR2 FNYEAQ. The CDR3 has 15 amino acids. V lost 5 bases to trimming and J lost 6 bases, with 20 bases between them. CDR3 sequence reads: CASSPLGRRVGEQYF. The CDR3 nucleotides are TGTGCCAGCAGCCCCCTGGGGAGGAGGGTTGGCGAGCAGTACTTC.

V and J are TRBV10-3 and TRBJ2-7, with 7 nucleotides matching TRBD1. Germline V gives CDR1 ENHRY, CDR2 SYGVKD. With V trimmed by 11 bases and J by 2 bases, 9 bases remained unmatched. The CDR3 consists of 13 residues. CDR3 sequence: CAVSGTETYEQYF. The CDR3 DNA is TGTGCCGTCTCCGGGACAGAGACCTACGAGCAGTACTTC.

The genes are TRBV2 and TRBJ1-5, with D possibly TRBD1 on 6 matching bases. The CDR3 runs 17 residues. CDR1 and CDR2 from the germline V gene are SNHLY and FYNNEI. Trimming left V 8 bases short and J 0 bases short, with 20 bases between. The CDR3 is CASGGDSSRNSNQPQHF. CDR3 bases: TGTGCCAGCGGGGGCGACAGCAGTCGCAATAGCAATCAGCCCCAGCATTTT. The full variable domain, its missing parts supplied by reference TRBV2 and TRBJ1-5, is EPEVTQTPSHQVTQMGQEVILRCVPISNHLYFYWYRQILGQKVEFLVSFYNNEISEKSEIFDDQFSVERPDGSNFTLKIRSTKLEDSAMYFCASGGDSSRNSNQPQHFGDGTRLSIL.

The chain joins TRBV27 to TRBJ1-1; D not certain. The CDR3 runs to 13 residues. Germline CDR1 reads MNHEY; CDR2 reads SMNVEV (reference sequence). V was clipped by 2 bases and J by 3 bases, with 7 bases between them. CDR3 nucleotides: TGTGCCAGCAGTTTAACAGCGTACACTGAAGCTTTCTTT. Encoded protein: CASSLTAYTEAFF.

The V call is TRBV9, the J call TRBJ2-2, with TRBD1 as a possible D gene (5 bases). The CDR3 totals 16 residues. V was shortened by 2 bases and J by 0 bases, with 11 bases between the two germline ends. Germline loops: CDR1 SGDLS, CDR2 YYNGEE. Here the CDR3 DNA reads TGTGCCAGCAGCGTGGGGCCAGGAGCGAACACCGGGGAGCTGTTTTTT. This sequence encodes CASSVGPGANTGELFF.

The chain employs TRBV11-2 and TRBJ2-7; D not resolved. This CDR3 region has 14 residues. Trimming stripped 1 base from V and 2 bases from J, with 9 bases between. In germline, CDR1 is SGHAT, CDR2 FQNNGV. CDR3 sequence (DNA): TGTGCCAGCAGCTTAGCCGCCACAGCCTACGAGCAGTACTTC. This sequence encodes CASSLAATAYEQYF. The variable domain in full, with the rest retrieved from reference TRBV11-2 and TRBJ2-7, is EAGVAQSPRYKIIEKRQSVAFWCNPISGHATLYWYQQILGQGPKLLIQFQNNGVVDDSQLPKDRFSAERLKGVDSTLKIQPAKLEDSAVYLCASSLAATAYEQYFGPGTRLTVT.

The chain links TRBV10-2 to TRBJ1-5; D is possibly TRBD1 (5 bases). Trimming left V 2 bases short and J 5 bases short, with 19 bases between. CDR3 length: 17 amino acids. Per the germline V gene, CDR1 is WSHSY and CDR2 is SAAADI. CDR3 loop: CASSEPTTASGYQPQHF. The DNA for the CDR3 is TGCGCCAGCAGTGAGCCTACGACAGCCTCAGGCTATCAGCCCCAGCATTTT.

This chain links TRBV7-2 with TRBJ1-3; D call uncertain. Trimming stripped 2 bases from V and 4 bases from J, with 6 bases between. The germline V gene encodes CDR1 SGHTA and CDR2 FQGNSA. The CDR3 totals 13 residues. CDR3 in amino acids: CASSLTEGNTIYF. For the CDR3, the DNA is TGTGCCAGCAGCTTAACAGAAGGAAACACCATATATTTT. Full variable domain (remainder filled in from reference TRBV7-2 and TRBJ1-3): GAGVSQSPSNKVTEKGKDVELRCDPISGHTALYWYRQSLGQGLEFLIYFQGNSAPDKSGLPSDRFSAERTGGSVSTLTIQRTQQEDSAVYLCASSLTEGNTIYFGEGSWLTVV.

The V and J genes are TRBV24-1 and TRBJ2-7; 11 bases agree with TRBD2. This CDR3 is built from 16 residues. V dropped 5 bases and J dropped 3; count of bases not matched to a gene: 8. CDR1 is KGHDR, CDR2 SFDVKD, per germline. The CDR3 reads CATSAGIAGGFYEQYF. The CDR3 coding sequence is TGTGCCACCAGTGCCGGAATAGCGGGGGGGTTCTACGAGCAGTACTTC.

The J gene is TRBJ2-7, the V gene TRBV3-1 (or the pseudogene TRBV3-2), with 8 bases lining up with TRBD1. V shed 0 bases, J shed 3 bases, and the junction held 4 bases outside the gene matches. This CDR3 is built from 15 residues. Germline V gives CDR1 LGHDT, CDR2 YNNKEL (reference sequence). The chain's CDR3 is CASSQDGTGDYEQYF. The CDR3, as DNA: TGTGCCAGCAGCCAAGATGGGACAGGAGACTACGAGCAGTACTTC.

The rearrangement links TRBV7-6 to TRBJ1-5; D unresolved. The CDR3 consists of 17 residues. CDR1 and CDR2 (germline): SGHVS, FNYEAQ. Trimming left V 0 bases short and J 1 base short, with 13 bases between. CDR3 region: CASSLAQRPSSNQPQHF. The CDR3 coding sequence is TGTGCCAGCAGCTTAGCGCAGAGACCTTCGAGCAATCAGCCCCAGCATTTT.

This sequence joins TRBV29-1 and TRBJ1-2; possibly TRBD1 for D (5 bases). Germline values: CDR1 SQVTM, CDR2 ANQGSEA. This CDR3 spans 14 amino acids. Trimming stripped 5 bases from V and 0 bases from J, with 13 bases between. DNA of the CDR3: TGCAGCGTTCGAGCGGAGGGGACTAACTATGGCTACACCTTC. It specifies CSVRAEGTNYGYTF.

This CDR3 reads CASSWTSGRQETQYF. In nucleotides, the CDR3 is TGTGCCAGCAGCTGGACTAGCGGGAGACAAGAGACCCAGTACTTC. The chain employs TRBV7-9 and TRBJ2-5, with 13 bases fitting TRBD2. Germline-derived CDR1 and CDR2 are SEHNR and FQNEAQ (reference sequence). The CDR3 contains 15 residues. V lost 4 bases, J lost 2 bases, and 1 base stayed unmatched.

The chain carries TRBV18 and TRBJ2-5; 7 nucleotides agree with TRBD1. The V and J ends lost 8 bases and 8 bases, in that order; junction bases with no gene match: 14. Germline loops: CDR1 KGHSH, CDR2 LQKENI. The CDR3 runs 14 residues. For the CDR3, the DNA is TGTGCCAGCCGTCTCACCCGGACAGGATCTACCCAGTACTTC. Encoded protein: CASRLTRTGSTQYF.